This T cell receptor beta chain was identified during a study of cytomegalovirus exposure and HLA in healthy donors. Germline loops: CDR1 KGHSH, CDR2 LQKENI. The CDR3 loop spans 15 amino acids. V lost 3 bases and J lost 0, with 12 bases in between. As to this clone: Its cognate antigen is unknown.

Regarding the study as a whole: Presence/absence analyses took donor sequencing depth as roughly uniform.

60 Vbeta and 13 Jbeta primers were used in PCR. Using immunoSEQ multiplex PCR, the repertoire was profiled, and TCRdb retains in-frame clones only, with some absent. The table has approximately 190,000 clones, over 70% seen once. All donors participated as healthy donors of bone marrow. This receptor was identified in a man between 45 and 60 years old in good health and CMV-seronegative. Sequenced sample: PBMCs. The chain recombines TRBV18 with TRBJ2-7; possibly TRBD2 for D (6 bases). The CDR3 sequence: CASSPRQTSSYEQYF. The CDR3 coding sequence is TGTGCCAGCTCACCCCGACAGACTAGCTCCTACGAGCAGTACTTC.